Listed here are 19 T cell receptor beta chains from one sample, sequenced in a study of blood T cell repertoires in COVID-19. TCRdb keeps only in-frame clones here, not all; method: immunoSEQ multiplex PCR. The sample has 200,000 or so clones, 88% seen once. Sequencing input: PBMCs or T cells enriched from blood (not recorded which). These receptors were collected from a woman in her thirties who had recovered from COVID-19.

CDR3: CASSQGGGPGGEQYF. CDR3 nucleotide sequence: TGTGCCAGCAGCCAAGGAGGGGGTCCAGGGGGCGAGCAGTACTTC. The chain links TRBV3-1 (or the pseudogene TRBV3-2) to TRBJ2-7; TRBD1 matches 7 bases. Per the germline V gene, CDR1 is LGHDT and CDR2 is YNNKEL (reference sequence). The V gene end was trimmed by 1 base and the J gene end by 6 bases; junction bases not matched to a gene: 9. The CDR3 is 15 amino acids.

As for this clone: This may be a read error: a much more frequent sequence differs by one nucleotide. Additional DNA sequences in this sample encode the identical CDR3. V and J are TRBV4-3 and TRBJ2-2; D possibly corresponds to TRBD2 (6 bases). CDR3 size: 16 residues. Looked up from germline, CDR1 is LGHNA and CDR2 is YSLEER. CDR3: CASSQEAGPNTGELFF. CDR3 nucleotides: TGCGCTAGCAGCCAAGAGGCGGGGCCGAACACCGGGGAGCTGTTTTTT.

V and J are TRBV10-1 and TRBJ1-5; D possibly corresponds to TRBD1 (6 bases). V was cut by 5 bases and J by 2 bases, with 10 bases left in between. Germline CDR1 WNHNN, CDR2 SYGVQD (reference sequence). This CDR3 is built from 14 residues. The DNA for the CDR3 is TGCGCCAGCAGTTACAGGGCCCGCAATCAGCCCCAGCATTTT. This sequence encodes CASSYRARNQPQHF.

This chain links TRBV6-1 with TRBJ1-5; D perhaps matches TRBD1 (6 bases). CDR3 length: 17 amino acids. Trimming removed 1 base at V and 5 bases at J, with 18 bases between. Germline CDR1 MNHNS, CDR2 SASEGT. The CDR3 nucleotides read TGTGCCAGCAGTGAAGTTAGGGGGGGGCAGGTCTATCAGCCCCAGCATTTT. This encodes CASSEVRGGQVYQPQHF.

The chain joins TRBV27 to TRBJ2-7; TRBD1 might be the D (6 bases). The CDR3 has 13 amino acids. Trimming shortened V by 2 bases and J by 3 bases, and 8 bases separated the two germline ends. From germline, CDR1 is MNHEY and CDR2 SMNVEV (reference sequence). The CDR3, as DNA: TGTGCCAGCAGTTTAATAGGGGGCTACGAGCAGTACTTC. Its protein is CASSLIGGYEQYF.

This chain uses TRBV7-2 with TRBJ1-1; D perhaps matches TRBD1 (5 bases). The CDR3 totals 18 residues. CDR1 is SGHTA, CDR2 FQGNSA, per germline. V lost 4 bases and J 2 bases, leaving 23 bases between the germline ends. The CDR3 loop reads CASSSAWAPQGYNTEAFF. The CDR3 bases are TGTGCCAGCAGCTCCGCTTGGGCCCCCCAGGGATATAACACTGAAGCTTTCTTT. Filled out from reference TRBV7-2 and TRBJ1-1, the complete variable domain reads GAGVSQSPSNKVTEKGKDVELRCDPISGHTALYWYRQSLGQGLEFLIYFQGNSAPDKSGLPSDRFSAERTGGSVSTLTIQRTQQEDSAVYLCASSSAWAPQGYNTEAFFGQGTRLTVV.

The chain couples TRBV3-1 (or the pseudogene TRBV3-2) to TRBJ1-4; D not resolved. CDR3 length equals 17 residues. Germline loops: CDR1 LGHDT, CDR2 YNNKEL (reference sequence). V was clipped by 0 bases and J by 5 bases, with 16 bases between them. CDR3 DNA sequence: TGTGCCAGCAGCCAAGATGGGCCCGTAAGCTCCAATGAAAAACTGTTTTTT. Encoded protein: CASSQDGPVSSNEKLFF.

V and J are TRBV5-4 and TRBJ1-3; 11 bases line up with TRBD1. J was trimmed by 9 bases and V by 4 bases; bases with no gene match: 12. CDR3 length equals 16 residues. Germline CDR1 reads SGHNT; CDR2 reads YYREEE (reference sequence). CDR3 coding DNA: TGTGCCAGCAGCCCCGGACAGGGGGCGCGGGGGCGCACCATATATTTT. Its translation: CASSPGQGARGRTIYF.

This rearrangement joins TRBV19 to TRBJ1-5, with a possible D match to TRBD1 (6 bases). The CDR3 covers 14 residues. V was cut by 5 bases and J by 7 bases, with 15 bases left in between. Germline CDR1 and CDR2: LNHDA and SQIVND (reference sequence). The CDR3 here is CASSPRGQGQPQHF. CDR3 coding DNA: TGTGCCAGTAGTCCCCGTGGGCAGGGGCAGCCCCAGCATTTT.

This chain connects TRBV7-8 to TRBJ1-1; TRBD1 matches 7 bases. CDR3 length: 13 amino acids. Trimming took 5 bases from V and 4 from J; bases not matched to a gene: 4. Germline CDR1 and CDR2: SGHVS and FQNEAQ. The CDR3 region is CASSNDRVTEAFF. In nucleotides, the CDR3 is TGTGCCAGCAGCAATGACAGGGTCACTGAAGCTTTCTTT.

The CDR3 DNA is TGCGCCAGCAGCAAAGGGACAGGGGAAGACTATGGCTACACCTTC. This sequence encodes CASSKGTGEDYGYTF. The gene calls are TRBV5-1 and TRBJ1-2; 10 bases map to TRBD1. This CDR3 is built from 15 residues. The germline gives CDR1 SGHRS, CDR2 YFSETQ. V trimming: 4 bases; J trimming: 3 bases; junction bases outside the gene matches: 6.

This clone was seen once. The rearrangement uses TRBV29-1 and TRBJ2-3; 9 bases agree with TRBD2. With V trimmed by 1 base and J by 2 bases, 13 bases remained unmatched. The CDR3 is 18 amino acids. The germline V gene encodes CDR1 SQVTM and CDR2 ANQGSEA. The CDR3 DNA is TGCAGCGTTGAAGGAGGGAAGTGGGCGGGGGGGAACACAGATACGCAGTATTTT. This sequence encodes CSVEGGKWAGGNTDTQYF.

This clone has only a few counts. The chain recombines TRBV10-2 with TRBJ1-1; tentative D call: TRBD1 (5 bases). CDR1 WSHSY and CDR2 SAAADI come from the germline V gene. The CDR3 runs to 13 residues. The V gene lost 3 bases and the J gene lost 4 bases, with 9 bases spanning the gap. The CDR3 coding sequence is TGCGCCAGCAGTGACAGGGTTGGCACTGAAGCTTTCTTT. It is translated as CASSDRVGTEAFF.

The chain has TRBV5-5 and TRBJ1-5, with D unresolved. V lost 4 bases, J lost 0 bases, and 17 bases lay in between. This CDR3 comprises 17 residues. Germline V gene data show CDR1 as SGHKS and CDR2 as YYEKEE (reference sequence). CDR3 nucleotide sequence: TGTGCCAGCAGCCCTCGGGTCCGACTTTATAGCAATCAGCCCCAGCATTTT. Protein product: CASSPRVRLYSNQPQHF.

In its sample, this clone was seen a few times. This rearrangement joins TRBV5-6 to TRBJ1-2; 7 bases map to TRBD1. This CDR3 is built from 14 residues. Unmatched junction bases numbered 4, after V lost 4 bases and J lost 1 base. In germline, CDR1 is SGHDT, CDR2 YYEEEE. This chain's CDR3 is CASSPGQRNYGYTF. Written as DNA, the CDR3 is TGTGCCAGCAGCCCGGGACAGCGTAACTATGGCTACACCTTC.

The chain joins TRBV11-2 to TRBJ1-5; D remains ambiguous. V was trimmed by 1 base and J by 4 bases, leaving 8 bases between them. This CDR3 has 14 amino acids. CDR1 SGHAT and CDR2 FQNNGV come from the germline V gene. The CDR3 nucleotides are TGTGCCAGCAGCTTAGGTCACGGGAATCAGCCCCAGCATTTT. Its protein product is CASSLGHGNQPQHF.

This clone was observed a single time. V is TRBV7-8 and J is TRBJ2-7; D perhaps matches TRBD1 (5 bases). The V end was cut by 5 bases, the J end by 0 bases, with 17 bases between. The CDR3 is 16 residues long. Germline-derived CDR1 and CDR2 are SGHVS and FQNEAQ. CDR3 in DNA: TGTGCCAGCAGCACCCAGCAGGGCTTCAGCTCCTACGAGCAGTACTTC. This sequence encodes CASSTQQGFSSYEQYF.

The CDR3: CASRTGTGISKEYF. CDR3 nucleotides: TGTGCCAGCAGGACCGGGACAGGTATATCTAAGGAGTACTTC. The V and J genes are TRBV6-5 and TRBJ2-7; 8 bases fit TRBD1. This CDR3 has 14 residues. Germline V gene sequence: CDR1 MNHEY, CDR2 SVGAGI. Trimming removed 6 bases from V and 11 bases from J; junction bases left unmatched: 15.

J is TRBJ1-1 and V is TRBV13; a possible D gene is TRBD1 (5 bases). CDR3 length: 14 amino acids. Germline V CDR1 and CDR2: PRHDT, FYEKMQ (reference sequence). V gave up 5 bases and J gave up 0 bases, with 10 bases separating them. CDR3 bases: TGTGCCAGCAGCATTAACAGGTTGAACACTGAAGCTTTCTTT. Residues: CASSINRLNTEAFF.